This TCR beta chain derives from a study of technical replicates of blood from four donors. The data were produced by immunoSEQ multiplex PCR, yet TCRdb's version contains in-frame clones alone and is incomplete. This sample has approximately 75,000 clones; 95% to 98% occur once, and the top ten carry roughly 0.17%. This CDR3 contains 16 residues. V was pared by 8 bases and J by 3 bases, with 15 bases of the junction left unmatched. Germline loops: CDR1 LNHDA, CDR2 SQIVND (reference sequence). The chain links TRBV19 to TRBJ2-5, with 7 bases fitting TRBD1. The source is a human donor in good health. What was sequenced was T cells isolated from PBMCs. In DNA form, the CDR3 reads TGTGCCAGTCATCCCTCGCACCGGGACAGCGAAGAGACCCAGTACTTC. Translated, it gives CASHPSHRDSEETQYF. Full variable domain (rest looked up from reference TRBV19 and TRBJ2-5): DGGITQSPKYLFRKEGQNVTLSCEQNLNHDAMYWYRQDPGQGLRLIYYSQIVNDFQKGDIAEGYSVSREKKESFPLTVTSAQKNPTAFYLCASHPSHRDSEETQYFGPGTRLLVL.